This T cell receptor (beta chain) was identified during a study of blood T cell repertoires in COVID-19. At the level of the study: Sites across the United States, Italy and Spain contributed samples from acute and convalescent COVID-19.

Living in under 30 US areas, the participants were between 18 and 89 years of age. During the 2 weeks before they entered the study, exposed participants had met someone with a PCR-confirmed or clinician-diagnosed COVID-19 case. This clone has a single count. Method: immunoSEQ multiplex PCR; TCRdb's copy keeps in-frame clones and lacks some. The sample has 400,000 to 500,000 clones, around nine tenths seen once. This CDR3 has 17 amino acids. The J segment lost 4 bases and the V segment lost 2 bases, leaving 5 bases of the junction unmatched. The germline V gene encodes CDR1 SEHNR and CDR2 FQNEAQ (reference sequence).

The V gene is TRBV7-9, the J gene TRBJ2-5, with 15 positions matching TRBD2. The sequence was obtained from a woman younger than 30 who had been exposed to COVID-19. The sequencing sample was made of PBMCs or T cells enriched from blood (not recorded which). CDR3 sequence (DNA): TGTGCCAGCAGCTTATATTTGGGACTAGCGGGAGGAGAGACCCAGTACTTC. Translated, it gives CASSLYLGLAGGETQYF.